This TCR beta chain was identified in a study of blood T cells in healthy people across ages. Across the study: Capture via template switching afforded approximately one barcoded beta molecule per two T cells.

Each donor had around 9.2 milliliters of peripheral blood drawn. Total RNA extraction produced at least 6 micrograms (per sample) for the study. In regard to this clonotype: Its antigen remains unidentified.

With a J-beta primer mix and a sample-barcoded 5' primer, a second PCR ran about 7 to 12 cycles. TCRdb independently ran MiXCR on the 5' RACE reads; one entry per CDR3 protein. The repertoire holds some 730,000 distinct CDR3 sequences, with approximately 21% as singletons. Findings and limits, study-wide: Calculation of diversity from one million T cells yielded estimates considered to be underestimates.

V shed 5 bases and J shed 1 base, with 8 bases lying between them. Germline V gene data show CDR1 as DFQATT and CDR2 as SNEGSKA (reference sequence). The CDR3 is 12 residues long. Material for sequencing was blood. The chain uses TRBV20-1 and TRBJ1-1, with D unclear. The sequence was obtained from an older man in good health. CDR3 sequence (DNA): TGCAGTGCTGAGGCGCCGAACACTGAAGCTTTCTTT. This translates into CSAEAPNTEAFF.